Each of the 2 T cell receptor beta chains below was sequenced from the same sample in a study of chronic HIV infection and antiretroviral therapy. Via MiXCR, TCRdb re-called the 5' RACE reads, giving one row per CDR3 protein. The sample has 40,000 to 50,000 distinct CDR3 sequences; approximately 19% are singletons. Input material: peripheral blood. These receptors all stem from an adult who had HIV and had not received antiretroviral therapy, or was an uninfected healthy control (not recorded which).

The J gene is TRBJ2-7, the V gene TRBV20-1; 7 bases are shared with TRBD1. Germline CDR1 is DFQATT and CDR2 is SNEGSKA (reference sequence). J was trimmed by 2 bases and V by 1 base; bases with no gene match: 8. The CDR3 is made up of 15 amino acids. CDR3 nucleotides: TGCAGTGCTAGAGGACAGGGATCAAGGGCCTACGAGCAGTACTTC. Translation: CSARGQGSRAYEQYF.

This chain uses TRBV28 with TRBJ1-1; D is undetermined. This CDR3 spans 11 amino acids. Germline V CDR1 and CDR2: MDHEN, SYDVKM. V was pared by 8 bases and J by 3 bases, with 7 bases between. The CDR3 loop reads CASQAHTEAFF. The CDR3 DNA sequence: TGTGCCAGCCAAGCCCACACTGAAGCTTTCTTT.